This T cell receptor (beta chain) is drawn from a study of shared clonotypes between healthy human individuals. Study summary: A donor's plate count was three for CD4 naive and three for CD4 memory; CD8 naive had two and CD8 memory one.

Repertoires were generated with immunoSEQ multiplex PCR, while TCRdb's copy carries only in-frame clones and drops some. The sample carries about a million clones, approximately 68% recorded once. This CDR3 contains 13 residues. The germline V gene has CDR1 MRHNA and CDR2 SNTAGT. V shed 0 bases and J shed 13 bases, with 12 bases lying between them. The source of this sequence is a man between 18 and 29 years old in good health. Input material: memory CD4+ T cells sorted from blood. Indicated subset: CD45RA-negative fraction. V usage is TRBV6-4 and J usage is TRBJ1-4; D gene uncertain. The CDR3 here is CASSDSRMSGLFF. CDR3 nucleotide sequence: TGTGCCAGCAGTGACTCGCGAATGTCCGGACTGTTTTTT.